Below are 13 T cell receptor beta chains sequenced from a single sample in a study of blood T cell repertoires in COVID-19. The protocol was immunoSEQ multiplex PCR, while the TCRdb copy is restricted to in-frame clones and leaves out a portion. The profile shows hundreds of thousands of clones, approximately 85% of them singletons. Material: PBMCs or T cells enriched from blood (not recorded which). The origin of the receptors is a middle-aged woman with acute COVID-19.

The chain joins TRBV28 to TRBJ1-5; D unclear. There are 14 residues in the CDR3. Between the trimmed V and J ends, which lost 3 bases and 2 bases, there was a span of 8 bases. CDR1 is MDHEN and CDR2 is SYDVKM in the germline V gene. The CDR3 DNA is TGTGCCAGCAGTTTCCAGGTCGGCAATCAGCCCCAGCATTTT. This gives the protein CASSFQVGNQPQHF.

This clone was seen at least ten times. The sample has other DNA sequences that encode this CDR3 too. DNA for the CDR3: TGCGCCAGCAGCCAACAGGGTACTGGAAACACCATATATTTT. Protein product: CASSQQGTGNTIYF. The rearrangement links TRBV5-1 to TRBJ1-3; possible D gene TRBD1, 6 bases. Germline CDR1 is SGHRS and CDR2 is YFSETQ. V was pared by 4 bases and J by 2 bases, with 10 bases between. This CDR3 region has 14 residues.

J is TRBJ1-3 and V is TRBV6-5; TRBD1 agrees at 7 bases. From germline, CDR1 is MNHEY and CDR2 SVGAGI. The length of the CDR3 is 14 residues. Trimming cost V 6 bases and J 2 bases; bases outside gene matches: 4. Written as DNA, the CDR3 is TGTGCCAGCAGCTCCGGGACAGCTGGAAACACCATATATTTT. Protein sequence: CASSSGTAGNTIYF.

The CDR3 loop is CASAMGSGGNLETQYF. Written as DNA, the CDR3 is TGTGCCAGTGCAATGGGGAGCGGGGGGAATTTGGAGACCCAGTACTTC. The V gene is TRBV19, the J gene TRBJ2-5; TRBD2 agrees at 9 bases. The V gene end was trimmed by 8 bases and the J gene end by 5 bases; junction bases not matched to a gene: 15. Germline CDR1 and CDR2: LNHDA and SQIVND (reference sequence). CDR3 size: 16 residues.

The chain is built from TRBV27 and TRBJ2-3; 12 positions match TRBD2. V trimming: 2 bases; J trimming: 7 bases; junction bases outside the gene matches: 7. The CDR3 contains 16 residues. Germline V CDR1 and CDR2: MNHEY, SMNVEV (reference sequence). The DNA for the CDR3 is TGTGCCAGCAGTTTACCGCTAGCGGGGGGGCCGAATACGCAGTATTTT. Residues: CASSLPLAGGPNTQYF.

V gene TRBV21-1 combines with J gene TRBJ2-7; TRBD2, the D gene given by the table, was not confirmed from the DNA. TRBV21-1 is a recognized pseudogene. The CDR3 loop spans 17 amino acids. The CDR3 region has the DNA TGTGCCAGCAGCAAACTGCCCGGACTAGCGGGGGTATACGAGCAGTACTTC. Its protein product is CASSKLPGLAGVYEQYF.

The chain is built from TRBV12-3 or TRBV12-4 and TRBJ2-7; D possibly corresponds to TRBD1 (6 bases). The CDR3 is 11 residues long. Between the trimmed V and J ends, which lost 6 bases and 5 bases, there was a span of 8 bases. CDR3 amino acids: CASSYRDEQYF. In DNA, the CDR3 is TGTGCCAGCAGCTACAGGGACGAGCAGTACTTC.

This chain links TRBV2 with TRBJ2-3; TRBD1 aligns across 8 bases. This CDR3 has 14 residues. From germline, CDR1 is SNHLY and CDR2 FYNNEI. After removal of 7 bases from V and 0 bases from J, the junction contained 3 bases not matched to a gene. CDR3 region: CASKGTGSTDTQYF. CDR3 DNA: TGTGCCAGCAAAGGGACAGGTAGCACAGATACGCAGTATTTT.

The chain carries TRBV6-5 and TRBJ1-1, with TRBD1 as a possible D gene (5 bases). This CDR3 contains 12 residues. V lost 5 bases and J lost 8, with 12 bases in between. In germline, CDR1 is MNHEY, CDR2 SVGAGI. CDR3 sequence reads: CASSQQGSEAFF. CDR3 bases: TGTGCCAGCAGTCAGCAGGGAAGCGAAGCTTTCTTT.

The V and J genes are TRBV19 and TRBJ1-2, with D tentatively TRBD1 (6 bases). Trimming stripped 5 bases from V and 3 bases from J, with 16 bases between. The CDR3 length is 15 residues. Germline lookup yields CDR1 LNHDA and CDR2 SQIVND (reference sequence). The CDR3 reads CASSPTRDTYYGYTF. The CDR3 bases are TGTGCCAGTAGTCCCACCCGGGACACTTACTATGGCTACACCTTC.

The chain uses TRBV9 and TRBJ1-2, with TRBD1 identical over 8 bases. The germline gives CDR1 SGDLS, CDR2 YYNGEE. This CDR3 region has 15 residues. V trimming: 2 bases; J trimming: 9 bases; junction bases outside the gene matches: 12. CDR3 protein: CASSVRPGQGGSYTF. Here the CDR3 DNA reads TGTGCCAGCAGCGTCCGACCTGGACAGGGCGGTAGCTACACCTTC.

The chain links TRBV12-3 or TRBV12-4 to TRBJ1-2; TRBD1 aligns across 9 bases. Trimming removed 8 bases from V and 8 bases from J; junction bases left unmatched: 6. CDR3 size: 12 residues. CDR3 sequence: CASLQGAEGYTF. CDR3 bases: TGTGCCAGCCTACAGGGGGCGGAGGGCTACACCTTC.

The rearrangement uses TRBV18 and TRBJ1-5, with D possibly TRBD1 on 6 matching bases. V shed 1 base and J shed 6 bases, with 10 bases lying between them. The CDR3 spans 14 residues. Germline-derived CDR1 and CDR2 are KGHSH and LQKENI. The CDR3 DNA is TGTGCCAGCTCACCACTAGGGGGGGGTCAGCCCCAGCATTTT. Translating gives CASSPLGGGQPQHF.